This TCR beta chain was identified during a study of OX40 agonist ivuxolimab in advanced cancers. The protocol was immunoSEQ multiplex PCR, while the TCRdb copy is restricted to in-frame clones and leaves out a portion. This table holds some 75,000 clones, around nine tenths found once. The V and J ends lost 4 bases and 6 bases, in that order; junction bases with no gene match: 4. Germline values: CDR1 SGHVS, CDR2 FQNEAQ. The CDR3 extends over 13 amino acids. This specimen was CD4+ or CD8+ T cells sorted from blood, taken in a trial of the OX40 agonist ivuxolimab. This receptor was obtained from an adult with an advanced solid tumor such as melanoma, head and neck, liver or kidney cancer. The chain has TRBV7-8 and TRBJ2-7, with 9 bases lining up with TRBD1. The CDR3 sequence is CASSSDRGGEQYF. Here the CDR3 DNA reads TGTGCCAGCAGCTCGGACAGGGGTGGCGAGCAGTACTTC.